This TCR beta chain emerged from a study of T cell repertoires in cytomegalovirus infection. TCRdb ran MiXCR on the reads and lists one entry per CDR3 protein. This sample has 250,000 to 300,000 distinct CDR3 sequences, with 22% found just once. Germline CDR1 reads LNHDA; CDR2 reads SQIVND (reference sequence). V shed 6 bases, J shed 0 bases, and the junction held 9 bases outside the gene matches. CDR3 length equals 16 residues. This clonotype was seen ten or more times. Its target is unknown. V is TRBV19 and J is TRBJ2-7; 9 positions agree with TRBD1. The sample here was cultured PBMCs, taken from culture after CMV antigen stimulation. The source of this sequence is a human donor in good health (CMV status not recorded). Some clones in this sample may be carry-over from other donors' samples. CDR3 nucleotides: TGTGCCAGTAGCTCACCGGGACAGGGTTCCTCCTACGAGCAGTACTTC. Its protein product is CASSSPGQGSSYEQYF.